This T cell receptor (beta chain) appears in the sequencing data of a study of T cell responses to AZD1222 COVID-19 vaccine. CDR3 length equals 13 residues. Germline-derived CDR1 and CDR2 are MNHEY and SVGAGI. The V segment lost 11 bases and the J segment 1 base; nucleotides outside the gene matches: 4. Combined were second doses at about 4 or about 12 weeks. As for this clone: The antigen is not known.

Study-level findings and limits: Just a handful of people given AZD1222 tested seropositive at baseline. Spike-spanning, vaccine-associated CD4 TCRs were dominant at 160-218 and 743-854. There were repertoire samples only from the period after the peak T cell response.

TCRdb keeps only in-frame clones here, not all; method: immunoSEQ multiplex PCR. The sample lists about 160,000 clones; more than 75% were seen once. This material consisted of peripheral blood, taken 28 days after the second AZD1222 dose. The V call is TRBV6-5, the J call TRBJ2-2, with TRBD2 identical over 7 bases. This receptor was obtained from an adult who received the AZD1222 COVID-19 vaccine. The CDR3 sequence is CAGRAGNTGELFF. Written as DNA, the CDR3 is TGTGCCGGGAGGGCGGGGAACACCGGGGAGCTGTTTTTT.